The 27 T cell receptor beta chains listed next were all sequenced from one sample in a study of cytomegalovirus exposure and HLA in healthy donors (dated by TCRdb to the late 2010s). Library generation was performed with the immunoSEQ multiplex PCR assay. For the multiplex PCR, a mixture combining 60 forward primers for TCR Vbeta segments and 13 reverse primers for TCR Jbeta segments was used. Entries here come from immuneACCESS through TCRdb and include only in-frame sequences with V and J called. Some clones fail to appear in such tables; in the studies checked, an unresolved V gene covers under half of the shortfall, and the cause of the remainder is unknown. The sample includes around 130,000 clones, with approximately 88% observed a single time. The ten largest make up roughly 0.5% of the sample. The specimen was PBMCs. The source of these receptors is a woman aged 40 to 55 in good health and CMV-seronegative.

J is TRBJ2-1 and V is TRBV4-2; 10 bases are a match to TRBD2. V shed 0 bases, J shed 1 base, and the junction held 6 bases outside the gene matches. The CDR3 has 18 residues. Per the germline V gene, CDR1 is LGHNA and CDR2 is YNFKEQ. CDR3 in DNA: TGTGCCAGCAGCCAAGATGGGCTAGCGGGAGTATCCTACAATGAGCAGTTCTTC. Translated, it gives CASSQDGLAGVSYNEQFF.

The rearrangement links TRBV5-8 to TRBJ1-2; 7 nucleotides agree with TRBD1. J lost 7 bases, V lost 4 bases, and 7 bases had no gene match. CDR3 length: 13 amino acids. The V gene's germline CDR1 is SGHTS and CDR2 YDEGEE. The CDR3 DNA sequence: TGTGCCAGCAGCCCTCGGACAGGCATTGGCTACACCTTC. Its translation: CASSPRTGIGYTF.

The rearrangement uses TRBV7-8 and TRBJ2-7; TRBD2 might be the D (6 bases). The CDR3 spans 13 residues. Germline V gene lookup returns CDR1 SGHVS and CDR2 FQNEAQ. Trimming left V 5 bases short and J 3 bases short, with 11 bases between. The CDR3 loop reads CASSGTSHYEQYF. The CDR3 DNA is TGTGCCAGCAGCGGGACTTCGCACTACGAGCAGTACTTC.

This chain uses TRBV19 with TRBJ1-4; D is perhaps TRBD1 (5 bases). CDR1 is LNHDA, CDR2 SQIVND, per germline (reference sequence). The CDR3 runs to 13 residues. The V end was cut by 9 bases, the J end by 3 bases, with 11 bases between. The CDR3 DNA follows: TGTGCCAGCGGGGGACTGGCTAATGAAAAACTGTTTTTT. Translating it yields CASGGLANEKLFF.

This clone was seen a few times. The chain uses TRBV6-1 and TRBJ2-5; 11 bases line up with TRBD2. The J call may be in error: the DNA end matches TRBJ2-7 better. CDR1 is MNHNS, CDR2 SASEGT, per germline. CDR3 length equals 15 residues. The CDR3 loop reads CASSPRRTSGYEQYF. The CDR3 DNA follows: TGTGCCAGCAGTCCCCGCCGGACTAGCGGGTACGAGCAGTACTTC.

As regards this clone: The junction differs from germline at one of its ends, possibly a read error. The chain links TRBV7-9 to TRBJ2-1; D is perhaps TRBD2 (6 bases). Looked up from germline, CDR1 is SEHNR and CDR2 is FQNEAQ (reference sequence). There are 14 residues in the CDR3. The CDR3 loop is CSSSLVAVHNEQFF. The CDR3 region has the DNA TGTTCCAGCAGCTTAGTAGCGGTTCACAATGAGCAGTTCTTC. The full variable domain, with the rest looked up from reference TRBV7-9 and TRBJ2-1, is DTGVSQNPRHKITKRGQNVTFRCDPISEHNRLYWYRQTLGQGPEFLTYFQNEAQLEKSRLLSDRFSAERPKGSFSTLEIQRTEQGDSAMYLCSSSLVAVHNEQFFGPGTRLTVL.

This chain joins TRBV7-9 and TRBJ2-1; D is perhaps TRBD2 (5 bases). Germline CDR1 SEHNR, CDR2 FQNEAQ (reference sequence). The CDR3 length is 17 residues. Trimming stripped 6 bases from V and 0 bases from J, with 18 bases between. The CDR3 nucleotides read TGTGCCAGCAGTCCCTTAAAGTTGGGGAGCTCCTACAATGAGCAGTTCTTC. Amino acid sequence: CASSPLKLGSSYNEQFF.

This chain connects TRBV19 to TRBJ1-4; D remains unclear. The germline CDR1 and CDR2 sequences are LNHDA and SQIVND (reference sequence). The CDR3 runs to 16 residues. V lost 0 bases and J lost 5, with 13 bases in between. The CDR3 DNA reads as TGTGCCAGTAGTATAGATCGGAACGGAGCGAATGAAAAACTGTTTTTT. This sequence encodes CASSIDRNGANEKLFF.

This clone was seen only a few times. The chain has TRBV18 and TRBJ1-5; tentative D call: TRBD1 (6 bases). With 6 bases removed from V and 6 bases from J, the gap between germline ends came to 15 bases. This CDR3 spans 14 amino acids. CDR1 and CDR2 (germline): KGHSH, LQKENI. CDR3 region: CASSWGGRGQPQHF. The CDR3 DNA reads TGTGCCAGCTCGTGGGGGGGCCGGGGTCAGCCCCAGCATTTT.

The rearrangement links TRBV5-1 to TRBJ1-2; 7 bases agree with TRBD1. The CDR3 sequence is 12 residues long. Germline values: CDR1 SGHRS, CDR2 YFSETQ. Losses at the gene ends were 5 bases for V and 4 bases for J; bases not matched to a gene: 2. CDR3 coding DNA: TGCGCCAGCAGTCGGGACAGCTATGGCTACACCTTC. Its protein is CASSRDSYGYTF.

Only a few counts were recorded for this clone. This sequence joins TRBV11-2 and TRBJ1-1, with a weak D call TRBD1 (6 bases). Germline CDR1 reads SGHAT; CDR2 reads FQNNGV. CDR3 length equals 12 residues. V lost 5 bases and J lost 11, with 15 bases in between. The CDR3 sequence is CASSHNRQAAFF. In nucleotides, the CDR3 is TGTGCCAGCAGCCACAACCGACAGGCGGCTTTCTTT.

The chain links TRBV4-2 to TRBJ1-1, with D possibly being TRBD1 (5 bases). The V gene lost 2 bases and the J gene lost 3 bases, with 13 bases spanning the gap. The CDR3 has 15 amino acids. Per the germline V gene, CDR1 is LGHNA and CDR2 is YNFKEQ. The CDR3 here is CASSQSRGMDTEAFF. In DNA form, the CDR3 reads TGTGCCAGCAGCCAATCGCGGGGGATGGACACTGAAGCTTTCTTT.

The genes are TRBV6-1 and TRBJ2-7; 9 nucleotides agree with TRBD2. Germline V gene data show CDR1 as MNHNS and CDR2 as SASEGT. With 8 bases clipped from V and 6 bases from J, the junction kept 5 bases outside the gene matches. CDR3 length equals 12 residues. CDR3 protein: CASPGLAGEQYF. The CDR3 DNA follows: TGTGCCAGCCCGGGACTAGCAGGCGAGCAGTACTTC.

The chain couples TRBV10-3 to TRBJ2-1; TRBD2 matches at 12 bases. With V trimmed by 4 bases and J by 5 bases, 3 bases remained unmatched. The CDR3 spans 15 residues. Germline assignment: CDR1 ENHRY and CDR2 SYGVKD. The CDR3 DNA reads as TGTGCCATCAGTGGGACTAGCGGGACCCACAATGAGCAGTTCTTC. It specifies CAISGTSGTHNEQFF.

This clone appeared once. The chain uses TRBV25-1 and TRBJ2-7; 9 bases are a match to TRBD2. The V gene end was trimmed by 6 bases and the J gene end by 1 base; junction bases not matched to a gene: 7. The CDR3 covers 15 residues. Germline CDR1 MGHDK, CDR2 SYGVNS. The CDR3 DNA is TGTGCCAGCAGACGTGCGGCGGGAGGGTCCTACGAGCAGTACTTC. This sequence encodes CASRRAAGGSYEQYF.

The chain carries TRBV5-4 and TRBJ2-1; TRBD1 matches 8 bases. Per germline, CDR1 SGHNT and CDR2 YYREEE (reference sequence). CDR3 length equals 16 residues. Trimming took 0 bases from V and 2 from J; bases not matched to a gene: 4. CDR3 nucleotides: TGTGCCAGCAGCTTGGGCCAGGGGGCCACCTACAATGAGCAGTTCTTC. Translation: CASSLGQGATYNEQFF.

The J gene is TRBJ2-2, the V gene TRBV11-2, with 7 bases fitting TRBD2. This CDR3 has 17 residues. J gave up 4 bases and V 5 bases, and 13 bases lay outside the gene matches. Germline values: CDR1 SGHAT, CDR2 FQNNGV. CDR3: CASSPGGSGTATGELFF. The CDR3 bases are TGTGCCAGCAGCCCCGGAGGGAGCGGGACGGCCACCGGGGAGCTGTTTTTT.

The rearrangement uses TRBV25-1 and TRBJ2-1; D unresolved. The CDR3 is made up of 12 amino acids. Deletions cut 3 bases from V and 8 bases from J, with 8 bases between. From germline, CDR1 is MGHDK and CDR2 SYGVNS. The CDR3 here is CASSDPVDEQFF. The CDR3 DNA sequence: TGTGCCAGCAGTGACCCGGTGGATGAGCAGTTCTTC.

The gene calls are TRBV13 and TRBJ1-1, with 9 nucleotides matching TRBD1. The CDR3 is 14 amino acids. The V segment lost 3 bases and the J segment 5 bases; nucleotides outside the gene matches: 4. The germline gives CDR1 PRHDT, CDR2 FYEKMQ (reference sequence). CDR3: CASSLGQGQTEAFF. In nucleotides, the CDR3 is TGTGCCAGCAGCTTGGGACAGGGACAGACTGAAGCTTTCTTT.

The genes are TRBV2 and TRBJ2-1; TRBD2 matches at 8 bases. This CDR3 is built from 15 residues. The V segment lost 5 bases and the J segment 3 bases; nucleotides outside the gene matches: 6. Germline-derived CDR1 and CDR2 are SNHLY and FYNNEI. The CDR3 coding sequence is TGTGCCAGCAGTTTCGCGGGAGGAAACTACAATGAGCAGTTCTTC. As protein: CASSFAGGNYNEQFF.

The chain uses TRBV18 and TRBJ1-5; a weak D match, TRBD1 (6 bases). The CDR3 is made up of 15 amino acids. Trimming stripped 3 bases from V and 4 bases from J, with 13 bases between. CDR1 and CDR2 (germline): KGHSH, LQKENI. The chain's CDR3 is CASSPLDSQNQPQHF. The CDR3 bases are TGTGCCAGCTCACCCCTGGACAGCCAGAATCAGCCCCAGCATTTT.

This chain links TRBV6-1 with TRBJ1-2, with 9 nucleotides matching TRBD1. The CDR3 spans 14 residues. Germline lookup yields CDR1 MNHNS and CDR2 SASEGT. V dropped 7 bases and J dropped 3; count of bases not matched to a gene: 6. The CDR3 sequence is CASNRDRVHYGYTF. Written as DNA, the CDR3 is TGTGCCAGCAATAGGGACAGGGTGCACTATGGCTACACCTTC.

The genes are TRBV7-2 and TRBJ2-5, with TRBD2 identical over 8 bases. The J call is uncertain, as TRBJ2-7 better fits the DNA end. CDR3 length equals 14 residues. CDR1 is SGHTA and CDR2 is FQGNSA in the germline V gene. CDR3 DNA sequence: TGTGCCAGCAGCGCGACTAGCGTTCCCTACGAGCAGTACTTC. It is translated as CASSATSVPYEQYF.

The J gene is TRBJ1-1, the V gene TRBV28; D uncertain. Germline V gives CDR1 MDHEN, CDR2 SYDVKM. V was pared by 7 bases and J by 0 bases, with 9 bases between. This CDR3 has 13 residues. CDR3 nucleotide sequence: TGTGCCAGCACGAGAAGAGTGAACACTGAAGCTTTCTTT. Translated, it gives CASTRRVNTEAFF.

The CDR3 here is CASSKPGLRTGELFF. The CDR3 bases are TGTGCCAGCAGCAAACCAGGGCTTCGGACCGGGGAGCTGTTTTTT. V is TRBV7-9 and J is TRBJ2-2; a possible D gene is TRBD1 (5 bases). The length of the CDR3 is 15 residues. V lost 5 bases, J lost 5 bases, and 15 bases lay in between. Germline CDR1 and CDR2: SEHNR and FQNEAQ (reference sequence).

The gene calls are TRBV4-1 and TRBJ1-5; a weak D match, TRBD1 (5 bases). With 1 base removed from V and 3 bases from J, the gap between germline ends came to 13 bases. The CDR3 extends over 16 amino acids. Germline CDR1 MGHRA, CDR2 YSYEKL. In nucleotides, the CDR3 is TGCGCCAGCAGCCAAGTTGCGTCAGGGTACAATCAGCCCCAGCATTTT. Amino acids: CASSQVASGYNQPQHF.

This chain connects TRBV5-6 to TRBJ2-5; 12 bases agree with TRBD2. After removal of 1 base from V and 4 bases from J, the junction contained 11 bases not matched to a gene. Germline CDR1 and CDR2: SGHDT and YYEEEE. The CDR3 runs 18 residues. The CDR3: CASSLYASGRVLGETQYF. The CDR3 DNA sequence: TGTGCCAGCAGCTTGTATGCTAGCGGGAGGGTCTTAGGAGAGACCCAGTACTTC. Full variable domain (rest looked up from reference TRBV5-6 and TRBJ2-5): DAGVTQSPTHLIKTRGQQVTLRCSPKSGHDTVSWYQQALGQGPQFIFQYYEEEERQRGNFPDRFSGHQFPNYSSELNVNALLLGDSALYLCASSLYASGRVLGETQYFGPGTRLLVL.